A single sample is the source of the 7 T cell receptor beta chains below, sequenced in a study of cytomegalovirus exposure and HLA in healthy donors. It was with 60 Vbeta and 13 Jbeta primers that the PCR ran. Assay used: immunoSEQ multiplex PCR; TCRdb lists only in-frame clones, some missing. The sample has under 150,000 clones, roughly four fifths seen once. Sequencing input: PBMCs. The receptors shown here come from a woman in her sixties or seventies in good health and CMV-seronegative.

The V call is TRBV29-1, the J call TRBJ2-2; TRBD2 is a possible D gene (6 bases). With 6 bases removed from V and 6 bases from J, the gap between germline ends came to 17 bases. Germline V CDR1 and CDR2: SQVTM, ANQGSEA. This CDR3 spans 14 amino acids. CDR3 residues: CSVKRGNRAGELFF. As DNA, the CDR3 is TGCAGCGTGAAACGGGGGAATCGGGCCGGGGAGCTGTTTTTT.

V usage is TRBV9 and J usage is TRBJ2-7, with TRBD1 identical over 9 bases. The germline CDR1 and CDR2 sequences are SGDLS and YYNGEE. The V segment lost 3 bases and the J segment 10 bases; nucleotides outside the gene matches: 14. This CDR3 has 15 residues. The CDR3 DNA reads TGTGCCAGCAGCGCCAGAACGGGACAGGGAGGGCGACAGTACTTC. Protein: CASSARTGQGGRQYF. The full variable domain, rest sourced from reference TRBV9 and TRBJ2-7, is DSGVTQTPKHLITATGQRVTLRCSPRSGDLSVYWYQQSLDQGLQFLIQYYNGEERAKGNILERFSAQQFPDLHSELNLSSLELGDSALYFCASSARTGQGGRQYFGPGTRLTVT.

The rearrangement links TRBV2 to TRBJ1-5; possible D gene TRBD1, 5 bases. There are 15 residues in the CDR3. Germline V gene lookup returns CDR1 SNHLY and CDR2 FYNNEI. V was trimmed by 3 bases and J by 3 bases, leaving 12 bases between them. For the CDR3, the DNA is TGTGCCAGCAGTGACAAGGGGTGGGTCAATCAGCCCCAGCATTTT. This encodes CASSDKGWVNQPQHF.

The chain employs TRBV29-1 and TRBJ1-1; D is unclear. Germline V gene sequence: CDR1 SQVTM, CDR2 ANQGSEA. The CDR3 contains 13 residues. V was pared by 4 bases and J by 2 bases, with 11 bases between. The CDR3 region has the DNA TGCAGCGTTGCCCGCTCAGGTAACACTGAAGCTTTCTTT. Protein sequence: CSVARSGNTEAFF. The full variable domain, its missing parts supplied by reference TRBV29-1 and TRBJ1-1, is SAVISQKPSRDICQRGTSLTIQCQVDSQVTMMFWYRQQPGQSLTLIATANQGSEATYESGFVIDKFPISRPNLTFSTLTVSNMSPEDSSIYLCSVARSGNTEAFFGQGTRLTVV.

This clone was seen a handful of times. The chain couples TRBV4-1 to TRBJ2-4; possibly TRBD1 for D (6 bases). Trimming shortened V by 0 bases and J by 7 bases, and 16 bases separated the two germline ends. CDR1 is MGHRA, CDR2 YSYEKL, per germline. The CDR3 has 16 amino acids. For the CDR3, the DNA is TGCGCCAGCAGCCAAGATGGTCGACAGGCTCGGAACATTCAGTACTTC. Translated, it gives CASSQDGRQARNIQYF.

The chain combines TRBV7-3 with TRBJ2-1; TRBD1 might be the D (6 bases). The V and J ends lost 2 bases and 1 base respectively, with 15 bases between them. CDR1 and CDR2 (germline): SGHTA, FQGTGA. This CDR3 is built from 17 residues. As DNA, the CDR3 is TGTGCCAGCAGCTTATTTGGGTTTGGACAGTCCTACAATGAGCAGTTCTTC. This codes for CASSLFGFGQSYNEQFF. Filled out from reference TRBV7-3 and TRBJ2-1, the complete variable domain reads GAGVSQTPSNKVTEKGKYVELRCDPISGHTALYWYRQSLGQGPEFLIYFQGTGAADDSGLPNDRFFAVRPEGSVSTLKIQRTERGDSAVYLCASSLFGFGQSYNEQFFGPGTRLTVL.

The V call is TRBV6-6, the J call TRBJ1-1; D is perhaps TRBD1 (6 bases). Germline-derived CDR1 and CDR2 are MNHNY and SVGAGI (reference sequence). This CDR3 is 13 amino acids long. V was cut by 6 bases and J by 7 bases, with 15 bases left in between. The CDR3 sequence: CASSWGGGGEAFF. DNA of the CDR3: TGTGCCAGCAGCTGGGGGGGAGGGGGTGAAGCTTTCTTT.